The clone carrying this TCR beta chain was recorded many times. This sample stems from a study of molecular identifiers for immune sequencing clone quantification. MiXCR was run by TCRdb on the PCR reads, yielding one entry per CDR3 protein. The sample has a few hundred thousand distinct CDR3 sequences, over 20% seen once. CDR3 length: 15 residues. Trimming cost V 4 bases and J 0 bases, with 12 bases left between them. Germline values: CDR1 SGHKS, CDR2 YYEKEE (reference sequence). For naive CD8 T cells, sorting used the CD8+CD4-CCR7+CD45RA+ phenotype. The sequence was obtained from a human donor in good health. Some libraries in this study had Jurkat cell RNA spiked in. The sample comprised naive CD8+ T cells from blood, with Jurkat cell RNA spiked in. Subset of the sample: FACS-sorted CD8+CD4-CCR7+CD45RA+ naive T cells. The chain uses TRBV5-5 and TRBJ2-3; D is undetermined. DNA of the CDR3: TGTGCCAGCAGCCTGCGACCGATTAGCACAGATACGCAGTATTTT. This sequence encodes CASSLRPISTDTQYF.